These 22 T cell receptor beta chains share one sample of origin, sequenced in a study of brain T cells in children with intractable seizures. Time point given: blood from clinic visit 5 months post-surgery; TSC patient then seizure free. The data were produced by immunoSEQ multiplex PCR, yet TCRdb's version contains in-frame clones alone and is incomplete. The repertoire consists of about 320,000 clones, with over 90% occurring once and the leading ten covering roughly 5.8%. This sample comprised peripheral blood, obtained about 5 months after surgery. These receptors were obtained from a boy in the first two years of life with tuberous sclerosis and intractable seizures.

Here the CDR3 DNA reads TGCGCCAGCAGCTTGGGCGGGCCCGGAGAGACCCAGTACTTC. Translated: CASSLGGPGETQYF. This sequence joins TRBV5-1 and TRBJ2-5, with D possibly TRBD2 on 5 matching bases. Germline CDR1 and CDR2: SGHRS and YFSETQ. The CDR3 loop spans 14 amino acids. The V end lost 0 bases, the J end lost 4 bases, and 10 bases lay between the germline ends. The full variable domain, with the rest looked up from reference TRBV5-1 and TRBJ2-5, is KAGVTQTPRYLIKTRGQQVTLSCSPISGHRSVSWYQQTPGQGLQFLFEYFSETQRNKGNFPGRFSGRQFSNSRSEMNVSTLELGDSALYLCASSLGGPGETQYFGPGTRLLVL.

There are many counts of this clone. This specimen includes other DNA sequences encoding the same CDR3. The rearrangement joins TRBV6-6 to TRBJ2-3; 7 nucleotides align to TRBD1. Germline V gene lookup returns CDR1 MNHNY and CDR2 SVGAGI (reference sequence). The junction had 3 bases not matched to a gene; V was cut back by 0 bases and J by 3 bases. CDR3 length equals 15 residues. The CDR3 spells CASSYSGGATDTQYF. The DNA for the CDR3 is TGTGCCAGCAGTTACTCAGGGGGCGCGACAGATACGCAGTATTTT.

The chain employs TRBV5-1 and TRBJ1-2, with a weak D call TRBD1 (6 bases). The CDR3 is 15 amino acids. Germline CDR1 and CDR2: SGHRS and YFSETQ. Trimming left V 0 bases short and J 4 bases short, with 13 bases between. The CDR3 bases are TGCGCCAGCAGCTTGGAGACAGGTATCGGCTATGGCTACACCTTC. Its protein is CASSLETGIGYGYTF.

The chain carries TRBV13 and TRBJ2-7, with 9 bases aligning to TRBD1. The V gene's germline CDR1 is PRHDT and CDR2 FYEKMQ (reference sequence). The junction had 4 bases not matched to a gene; V was cut back by 6 bases and J by 4 bases. CDR3 size: 13 residues. CDR3 protein: CASRRQGVYEQYF. The CDR3, as DNA: TGTGCCAGCAGGAGACAGGGGGTTTACGAGCAGTACTTC. Looking up the rest from reference TRBV13 and TRBJ2-7 gives the full variable domain: AAGVIQSPRHLIKEKRETATLKCYPIPRHDTVYWYQQGPGQDPQFLISFYEKMQSDKGSIPDRFSAQQFSDYHSELNMSSLELGDSALYFCASRRQGVYEQYFGPGTRLTVT.

The chain combines TRBV7-8 with TRBJ1-2; D is unclear. This CDR3 is built from 14 residues. The V end lost 0 bases, the J end lost 0 bases, and 5 bases lay between the germline ends. Germline V gene lookup returns CDR1 SGHVS and CDR2 FQNEAQ. The chain's CDR3 is CASSLAVSNYGYTF. The DNA for the CDR3 is TGTGCCAGCAGCTTAGCGGTATCTAACTATGGCTACACCTTC.

This rearrangement joins TRBV6-5 to TRBJ2-7; D gene ambiguous. The CDR3 is made up of 15 amino acids. The ends were cut back, 5 bases at V and 1 base at J, with 15 bases in the middle. The germline gives CDR1 MNHEY, CDR2 SVGAGI. The CDR3 DNA reads TGTGCCAGCAGTCCCAGGCCGTTAGAATCCTACGAGCAGTACTTC. Translation: CASSPRPLESYEQYF.

CDR3 region: CASSLASGRAEQYF. Written as DNA, the CDR3 is TGCGCCAGCAGCTTGGCTAGCGGGAGGGCCGAGCAGTACTTC. This chain connects TRBV5-1 to TRBJ2-7, with 12 bases identical to TRBD2. The germline CDR1 and CDR2 sequences are SGHRS and YFSETQ. The CDR3 loop spans 14 amino acids. Trimming removed 0 bases from V and 6 bases from J; junction bases left unmatched: 1. The complete variable domain, with remaining parts taken from reference TRBV5-1 and TRBJ2-7, reads KAGVTQTPRYLIKTRGQQVTLSCSPISGHRSVSWYQQTPGQGLQFLFEYFSETQRNKGNFPGRFSGRQFSNSRSEMNVSTLELGDSALYLCASSLASGRAEQYFGPGTRLTVT.

The chain joins TRBV5-1 to TRBJ2-3, with no clear D. There are 14 residues in the CDR3. CDR1 is SGHRS, CDR2 YFSETQ, per germline. The V end lost 9 bases, the J end lost 2 bases, and 16 bases lay between the germline ends. The CDR3 DNA reads TGCGCCACCAAATCAGGTGGTATCACAGATACGCAGTATTTT. Residues: CATKSGGITDTQYF.

V usage is TRBV6-1 and J usage is TRBJ2-1, with TRBD2 identical over 15 bases. Losses at the gene ends were 2 bases for V and 6 bases for J; bases not matched to a gene: 5. Germline CDR1 MNHNS, CDR2 SASEGT. CDR3 length equals 17 residues. The CDR3 spells CASSEFRTSGGANEQFF. The CDR3 nucleotides are TGTGCCAGCAGTGAATTTAGGACTAGCGGGGGGGCCAATGAGCAGTTCTTC.

The chain recombines TRBV14 with TRBJ2-7; tentatively, D is TRBD1 (5 bases). Germline loops: CDR1 SGHDN, CDR2 FVKESK. The V end was cut by 0 bases, the J end by 6 bases, with 15 bases between. CDR3 length equals 15 residues. DNA for the CDR3: TGTGCCAGCAGCCAAGATAGGCAGGGCAACGCCGAGCAGTACTTC. Encoded protein: CASSQDRQGNAEQYF.

The rearrangement joins TRBV19 to TRBJ1-2; D not certain. The V gene's germline CDR1 is LNHDA and CDR2 SQIVND (reference sequence). Deletions cut 5 bases from V and 4 bases from J, with 8 bases between. The CDR3 consists of 12 residues. The CDR3 loop reads CASSGWRYGYTF. CDR3 nucleotide sequence: TGTGCCAGTAGTGGGTGGCGCTATGGCTACACCTTC.

The CDR3, as DNA: TGTGCCAGCAGCTTAGGCGTTATATCCTATGGCTACACCTTC. It is translated as CASSLGVISYGYTF. The rearrangement links TRBV7-9 to TRBJ1-2; no clear D gene. Germline values: CDR1 SEHNR, CDR2 FQNEAQ (reference sequence). CDR3 length equals 14 residues. V was clipped by 1 base and J by 4 bases, with 10 bases between them.

The chain is built from TRBV29-1 and TRBJ2-5; TRBD1 aligns across 10 bases. The germline CDR1 and CDR2 sequences are SQVTM and ANQGSEA. V shed 3 bases, J shed 3 bases, and the junction held 10 bases outside the gene matches. The CDR3 has 16 residues. CDR3 protein: CSVDPATGTGEETQYF. In DNA, the CDR3 is TGCAGCGTTGACCCGGCGACCGGGACAGGGGAAGAGACCCAGTACTTC. Looking up the rest from reference TRBV29-1 and TRBJ2-5 gives the full variable domain: SAVISQKPSRDICQRGTSLTIQCQVDSQVTMMFWYRQQPGQSLTLIATANQGSEATYESGFVIDKFPISRPNLTFSTLTVSNMSPEDSSIYLCSVDPATGTGEETQYFGPGTRLLVL.

The chain employs TRBV7-2 and TRBJ2-5, with D perhaps given as TRBD1 or TRBD2 (6 bases each). This CDR3 is built from 15 residues. CDR1 and CDR2 from the germline V gene are SGHTA and FQGNSA. V was trimmed by 5 bases and J by 3 bases, leaving 16 bases between them. In DNA form, the CDR3 reads TGTGCCAGCAGCCCCAGACAGGCGGGGAAAGAGACCCAGTACTTC. It specifies CASSPRQAGKETQYF. The whole variable domain, filled in from reference TRBV7-2 and TRBJ2-5, reads GAGVSQSPSNKVTEKGKDVELRCDPISGHTALYWYRQSLGQGLEFLIYFQGNSAPDKSGLPSDRFSAERTGGSVSTLTIQRTQQEDSAVYLCASSPRQAGKETQYFGPGTRLLVL.

This chain uses TRBV9 with TRBJ1-6; no clear D. Germline V lookup: CDR1 SGDLS, CDR2 YYNGEE. V gave up 2 bases and J gave up 13 bases, with 22 bases separating them. The CDR3 sequence is 16 residues long. The CDR3 DNA follows: TGTGCCAGCAGCGTCGACCCCATAGGATCTTCTCATCCCCTCCACTTT. It specifies CASSVDPIGSSHPLHF.

The chain uses TRBV6-5 and TRBJ1-1; D might be TRBD1 (6 bases). The CDR3 is 15 amino acids. The germline CDR1 and CDR2 sequences are MNHEY and SVGAGI. Trimming took off 4 bases at V and 4 bases at J, with 16 bases between the two ends. The CDR3 bases are TGTGCCAGCAGTTCATCAGGACAGTGGGTCACTGAAGCTTTCTTT. Its protein is CASSSSGQWVTEAFF.

The chain employs TRBV6-5 and TRBJ1-5, with D hard to call. Looked up from germline, CDR1 is MNHEY and CDR2 is SVGAGI. The V gene lost 2 bases and the J gene lost 3 bases, with 8 bases spanning the gap. CDR3 size: 14 residues. CDR3 DNA sequence: TGTGCCAGCAGTTACGGTCGGAACAATCAGCCCCAGCATTTT. Translating gives CASSYGRNNQPQHF.

This chain connects TRBV9 to TRBJ2-2; 10 bases line up with TRBD2. V was pared by 1 base and J by 4 bases, with 4 bases of the junction left unmatched. The CDR3 covers 16 residues. The germline gives CDR1 SGDLS, CDR2 YYNGEE. The DNA for the CDR3 is TGTGCCAGCAGCGTATCACTAGCGGGGCCCACCGGGGAGCTGTTTTTT. Its translation is CASSVSLAGPTGELFF.

V and J are TRBV2 and TRBJ2-5; no clear D. CDR1 and CDR2 from the germline V gene are SNHLY and FYNNEI. The ends were cut back, 4 bases at V and 5 bases at J, with 11 bases in the middle. This CDR3 is built from 13 residues. This CDR3 is CASSGQLMETQYF. The CDR3, as DNA: TGTGCCAGCAGTGGGCAACTAATGGAGACCCAGTACTTC.

This clone was seen once. V and J are TRBV4-1 and TRBJ1-2; D unresolved. The CDR3 totals 15 residues. The ends were cut back, 4 bases at V and 8 bases at J, with 20 bases in the middle. CDR1 MGHRA and CDR2 YSYEKL come from the germline V gene. This CDR3 is CASSRDRRSRIGYTF. CDR3 bases: TGCGCCAGCAGCCGCGATAGGAGGAGCCGGATCGGCTACACCTTC.

This chain connects TRBV14 to TRBJ1-3; D is perhaps TRBD1 (5 bases). The CDR3 length is 16 residues. CDR1 is SGHDN and CDR2 is FVKESK in the germline V gene. Trimming left V 0 bases short and J 2 bases short, with 11 bases between. This chain's CDR3 is CASSQDLGTAGNTIYF. CDR3 nucleotides: TGTGCCAGCAGCCAAGATTTGGGGACTGCTGGAAACACCATATATTTT.

V gene TRBV29-1 combines with J gene TRBJ1-2, with D unresolved. In germline, CDR1 is SQVTM, CDR2 ANQGSEA. The CDR3 has 11 amino acids. Trimming pared 4 bases from V and 6 bases from J, leaving 9 bases between. The CDR3 DNA sequence: TGCAGCGTTGGCGAGAGGCATGGCTACACCTTC. Translating gives CSVGERHGYTF.